The 2 T cell receptor beta chains listed next were all sequenced from one sample in a study of shared clonotypes between healthy human individuals. Produced via immunoSEQ multiplex PCR; TCRdb's table is partial and in-frame only. The table records around 2.3 million clones, roughly 95% of them present only once. Source material: naive CD4+ T cells sorted from blood. As for subset: CD45RA+ positively selected. The receptors were sampled from a man between 18 and 35 years old in good health.

The V call is TRBV9, the J call TRBJ2-1; 7 nucleotides line up with TRBD2. This CDR3 region has 15 residues. With V trimmed by 5 bases and J by 7 bases, 12 bases remained unmatched. Germline V gene data show CDR1 as SGDLS and CDR2 as YYNGEE. The DNA of the CDR3 is TGTGCCAGCAGGGGAGACCGTCAGGGAGGGAATGAGCAGTTCTTC. Translated, it gives CASRGDRQGGNEQFF.

V is TRBV6-4 and J is TRBJ2-2, with 9 bases fitting TRBD1. The CDR3 is 15 amino acids. Trimming cost V 6 bases and J 6 bases; bases outside gene matches: 8. Per germline, CDR1 MRHNA and CDR2 SNTAGT. CDR3: CASRETGGAPGELFF. For the CDR3, the DNA is TGTGCCAGCAGGGAAACAGGGGGCGCCCCCGGGGAGCTGTTTTTT.